This T cell receptor beta chain emerged from a study of T cell responses to AZD1222 COVID-19 vaccine. Across the whole study: Timing groups of about 4 and about 12 weeks for second doses were pooled. General study results and limits: Repertoire collection took place solely once the T cell response had peaked.

V lost 1 base and J lost 14, with 18 bases in between. Per germline, CDR1 LGHDT and CDR2 YNNKEL (reference sequence). The length of the CDR3 is 15 residues. The protocol was immunoSEQ multiplex PCR, while the TCRdb copy is restricted to in-frame clones and leaves out a portion. Of more than 85,000 clones in the sample, over 75% are singletons; the top ten hold under 20%. Worth noting for this clone: Its target is not known.

The input for sequencing was peripheral blood, taken on day 0 of AZD1222 vaccination. This sequence was found in an adult in good health. The chain combines TRBV3-1 (or the pseudogene TRBV3-2) with TRBJ1-6; tentative D call: TRBD1 (5 bases). This CDR3 reads CASSQGVFPGATLHF. CDR3 sequence (DNA): TGTGCCAGCAGCCAAGGGGTCTTTCCTGGGGCCACCCTCCACTTT.